The 10 T cell receptor beta chains in this list originate from one sample, sequenced in a study of cytomegalovirus exposure and HLA in healthy donors (dated by TCRdb to 2017 to 2019). Receptor libraries were prepared by the immunoSEQ multiplex PCR assay. For the multiplex PCR, a mixture combining 60 forward primers for TCR Vbeta segments and 13 reverse primers for TCR Jbeta segments was used. As stored in TCRdb, this immuneACCESS dataset retains in-frame rearrangements with V and J assigned. A fraction of the clones does not appear; measured against another copy, unresolved V genes explain less than half of the discrepancy, and the remainder lacks a known reason. Recorded for this sample are about 140,000 clones; 70% to 80% of them occurred a single time. 1.5% to 2% of the sample is held by the ten biggest clonotypes. What was sequenced was PBMCs. These receptors originate from a female donor in good health and CMV-seronegative.

V gene TRBV2 combines with J gene TRBJ2-3; D is undetermined. V dropped 8 bases and J dropped 0 bases, with 12 bases sitting between them. This CDR3 region has 14 residues. Germline CDR1 and CDR2: SNHLY and FYNNEI. The CDR3 protein is CASLLLSSTDTQYF. The CDR3, as DNA: TGTGCCAGCCTTCTGCTAAGTAGCACAGATACGCAGTATTTT.

This sequence joins TRBV4-1 and TRBJ1-1; D gene ambiguous. V was pared by 0 bases and J by 4 bases, with 12 bases between. Germline V gene lookup returns CDR1 MGHRA and CDR2 YSYEKL. This CDR3 has 15 amino acids. The CDR3 nucleotides read TGCGCCAGCAGCCAAGATCAAACGGTCGGCACTGAAGCTTTCTTT. Protein sequence: CASSQDQTVGTEAFF.

This rearrangement joins TRBV5-6 to TRBJ2-1, with D unclear. The ends were cut back, 4 bases at V and 0 bases at J, with 11 bases in the middle. This CDR3 comprises 15 residues. CDR1 is SGHDT and CDR2 is YYEEEE in the germline V gene. CDR3 DNA sequence: TGTGCCAGCAGCCCCCTCCCCAGCTCCTACAATGAGCAGTTCTTC. Residues: CASSPLPSSYNEQFF.

The chain is built from TRBV5-5 and TRBJ2-7; 7 bases agree with TRBD1. The junction had 6 bases not matched to a gene; V was cut back by 0 bases and J by 0 bases. Germline CDR1 reads SGHKS; CDR2 reads YYEKEE (reference sequence). The CDR3 covers 16 residues. The CDR3: CASSLAGDRVSYEQYF. The CDR3 region has the DNA TGTGCCAGCAGCTTGGCAGGCGACAGGGTCTCCTACGAGCAGTACTTC. The complete variable domain, with remaining parts taken from reference TRBV5-5 and TRBJ2-7, reads DAGVTQSPTHLIKTRGQQVTLRCSPISGHKSVSWYQQVLGQGPQFIFQYYEKEERGRGNFPDRFSARQFPNYSSELNVNALLLGDSALYLCASSLAGDRVSYEQYFGPGTRLTVT.

Comments on this clone: Mismatch with germline at one junction end may stem from a read error. The V and J genes are TRBV7-9 and TRBJ1-5, with D tentatively TRBD1 (6 bases). Germline V gives CDR1 SEHNR, CDR2 FQNEAQ (reference sequence). The CDR3 consists of 12 residues. CDR3 bases: TGTTCCAGCAGTCGAGGGGGTCAGCCCCAGCATTTT. Its translation is CSSSRGGQPQHF.

This clone came up once. The chain employs TRBV9 and TRBJ2-1; 16 positions match TRBD2. The CDR3 sequence is 19 residues long. Germline loops: CDR1 SGDLS, CDR2 YYNGEE. V lost 4 bases and J lost 4; bases outside the gene matches: 11. Written as DNA, the CDR3 is TGTGCCAGCAGCCCGTCCGGGACTAGCGGGAGGGCTAAGTACAATGAGCAGTTCTTC. Residues: CASSPSGTSGRAKYNEQFF.

In this sample, this clone turned up a few times. The rearrangement joins TRBV28 to TRBJ1-1; a possible D gene is TRBD1 (6 bases). Trimming pared 2 bases from V and 1 base from J, leaving 11 bases between. The CDR3 runs to 15 residues. The V gene's germline CDR1 is MDHEN and CDR2 SYDVKM. This CDR3 reads CASSLGGAPNTEAFF. The CDR3 coding sequence is TGTGCCAGCAGTTTAGGGGGGGCCCCGAACACTGAAGCTTTCTTT.

This sequence joins TRBV6-5 and TRBJ2-5, with 9 bases identical to TRBD1. The CDR3 consists of 12 residues. Germline CDR1 and CDR2: MNHEY and SVGAGI. V dropped 6 bases and J dropped 7; count of bases not matched to a gene: 3. CDR3 in amino acids: CASRMGQGTQYF. The CDR3, as DNA: TGTGCCAGCAGGATGGGACAGGGGACCCAGTACTTC.

V and J are TRBV29-1 and TRBJ1-4; possibly TRBD1 for D (6 bases). Germline CDR1 reads SQVTM; CDR2 reads ANQGSEA. With 7 bases removed from V and 6 bases from J, the gap between germline ends came to 15 bases. The CDR3 consists of 13 residues. The CDR3 loop reads CSGLTGFDEKLFF. CDR3 nucleotides: TGCAGCGGTCTCACAGGGTTTGATGAAAAACTGTTTTTT.

This clone was seen just once. The chain uses TRBV28 and TRBJ2-5; 8 bases align to TRBD2. The germline V gene encodes CDR1 MDHEN and CDR2 SYDVKM. V shed 4 bases, J shed 2 bases, and the junction held 3 bases outside the gene matches. The CDR3 extends over 14 amino acids. In nucleotides, the CDR3 is TGTGCCAGCAGTTCGGCTAGCGGGCAAGAGACCCAGTACTTC. Protein sequence: CASSSASGQETQYF.